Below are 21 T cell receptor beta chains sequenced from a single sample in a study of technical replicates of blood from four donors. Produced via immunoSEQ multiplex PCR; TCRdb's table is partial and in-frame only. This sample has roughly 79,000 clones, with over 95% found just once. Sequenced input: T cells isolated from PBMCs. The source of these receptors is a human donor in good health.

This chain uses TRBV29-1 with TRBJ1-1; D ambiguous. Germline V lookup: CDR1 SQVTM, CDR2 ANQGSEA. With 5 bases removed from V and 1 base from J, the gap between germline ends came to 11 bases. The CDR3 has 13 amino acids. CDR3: CSVRLDTNTEAFF. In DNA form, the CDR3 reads TGCAGCGTTCGTTTAGACACGAACACTGAAGCTTTCTTT.

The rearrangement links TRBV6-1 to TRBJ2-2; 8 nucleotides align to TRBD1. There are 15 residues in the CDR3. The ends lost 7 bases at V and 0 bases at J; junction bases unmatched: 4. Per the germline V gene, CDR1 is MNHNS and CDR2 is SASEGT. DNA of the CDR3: TGTGCCAGCATTCGGACAGGGACGAACACCGGGGAGCTGTTTTTT. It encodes CASIRTGTNTGELFF.

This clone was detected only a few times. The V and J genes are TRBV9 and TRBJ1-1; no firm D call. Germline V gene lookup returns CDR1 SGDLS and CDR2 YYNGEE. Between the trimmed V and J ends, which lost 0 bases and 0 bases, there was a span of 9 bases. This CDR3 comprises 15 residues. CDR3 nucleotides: TGTGCCAGCAGCGTAGGATCGCTAATGAACACTGAAGCTTTCTTT. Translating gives CASSVGSLMNTEAFF. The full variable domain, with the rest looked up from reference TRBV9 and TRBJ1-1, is DSGVTQTPKHLITATGQRVTLRCSPRSGDLSVYWYQQSLDQGLQFLIQYYNGEERAKGNILERFSAQQFPDLHSELNLSSLELGDSALYFCASSVGSLMNTEAFFGQGTRLTVV.

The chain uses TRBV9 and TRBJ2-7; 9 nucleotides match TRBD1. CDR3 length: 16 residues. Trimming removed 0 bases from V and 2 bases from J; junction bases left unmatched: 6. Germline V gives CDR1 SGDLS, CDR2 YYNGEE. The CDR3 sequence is CASSVGSRDRAYEQYF. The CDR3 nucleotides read TGTGCCAGCAGCGTAGGATCTCGGGACAGGGCCTACGAGCAGTACTTC.

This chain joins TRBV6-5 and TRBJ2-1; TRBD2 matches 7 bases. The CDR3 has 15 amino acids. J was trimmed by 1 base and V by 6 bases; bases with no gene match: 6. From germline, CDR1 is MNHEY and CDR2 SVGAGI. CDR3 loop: CASRVELASYNEQFF. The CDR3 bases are TGTGCCAGCAGGGTAGAACTAGCGTCCTACAATGAGCAGTTCTTC.

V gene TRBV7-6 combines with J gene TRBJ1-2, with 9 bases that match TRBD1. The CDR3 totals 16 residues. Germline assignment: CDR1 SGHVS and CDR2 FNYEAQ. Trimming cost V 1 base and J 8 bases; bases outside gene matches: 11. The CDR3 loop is CASSLGPGTGPWGYTF. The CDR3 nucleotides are TGTGCCAGCAGCTTAGGCCCCGGGACAGGGCCCTGGGGCTACACCTTC.

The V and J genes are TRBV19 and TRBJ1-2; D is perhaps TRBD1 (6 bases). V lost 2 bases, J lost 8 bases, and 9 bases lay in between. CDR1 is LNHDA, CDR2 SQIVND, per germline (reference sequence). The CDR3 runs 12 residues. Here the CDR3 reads CASSIPGGGYTF. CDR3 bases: TGTGCCAGTAGTATACCGGGGGGCGGCTACACCTTC.

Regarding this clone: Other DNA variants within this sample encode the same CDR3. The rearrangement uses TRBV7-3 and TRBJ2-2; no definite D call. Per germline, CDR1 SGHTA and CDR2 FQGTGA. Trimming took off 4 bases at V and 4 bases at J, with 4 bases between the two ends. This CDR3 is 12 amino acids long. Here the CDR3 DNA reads TGTGCCAGCAGCTCGGTCACCGGGGAGCTGTTTTTT. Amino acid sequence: CASSSVTGELFF.

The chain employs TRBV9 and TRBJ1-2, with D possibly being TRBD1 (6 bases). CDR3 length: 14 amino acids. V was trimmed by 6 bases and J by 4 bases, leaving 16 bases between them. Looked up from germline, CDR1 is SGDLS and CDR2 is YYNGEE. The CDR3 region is CASTSGAPRYGYTF. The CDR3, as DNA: TGTGCCAGCACCTCAGGGGCGCCTCGCTATGGCTACACCTTC.

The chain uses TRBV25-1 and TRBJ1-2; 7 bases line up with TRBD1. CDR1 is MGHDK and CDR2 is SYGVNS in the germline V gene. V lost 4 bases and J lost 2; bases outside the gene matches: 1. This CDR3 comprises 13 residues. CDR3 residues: CASSVTGNYGYTF. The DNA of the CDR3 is TGTGCCAGCAGTGTGACAGGGAACTATGGCTACACCTTC.

CDR3 residues: CASSLTGISYEQYF. CDR3 sequence (DNA): TGTGCCAGCAGCTTGACAGGAATCTCCTACGAGCAGTACTTC. The chain has TRBV7-9 and TRBJ2-7; TRBD1 is a possible D gene (6 bases). The germline gives CDR1 SEHNR, CDR2 FQNEAQ (reference sequence). The CDR3 loop spans 14 amino acids. V was trimmed by 3 bases and J by 0 bases, leaving 9 bases between them. The full variable domain, completed using reference TRBV7-9 and TRBJ2-7, is DTGVSQNPRHKITKRGQNVTFRCDPISEHNRLYWYRQTLGQGPEFLTYFQNEAQLEKSRLLSDRFSAERPKGSFSTLEIQRTEQGDSAMYLCASSLTGISYEQYFGPGTRLTVT.

CDR3 nucleotide sequence: TGTGCCAGCAGCAAAGGCCTGACTAGCGGGAGAATCGGGTACAATGAGCAGTTCTTC. It specifies CASSKGLTSGRIGYNEQFF. V is TRBV21-1 and J is TRBJ2-1; the table assigns TRBD2, which was not confirmed against the DNA. TRBV21-1 is shown as a pseudogene. The length of the CDR3 is 19 residues.

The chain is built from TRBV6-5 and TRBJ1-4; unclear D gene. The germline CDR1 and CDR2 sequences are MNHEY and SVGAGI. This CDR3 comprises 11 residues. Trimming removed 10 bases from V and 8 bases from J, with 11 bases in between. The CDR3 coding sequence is TGTGCCACTGCTTCTAGGGAAAAACTGTTTTTT. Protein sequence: CATASREKLFF.

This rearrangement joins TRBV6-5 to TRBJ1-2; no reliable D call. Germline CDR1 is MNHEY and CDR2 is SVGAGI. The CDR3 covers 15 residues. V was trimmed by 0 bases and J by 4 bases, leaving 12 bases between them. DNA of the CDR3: TGTGCCAGCAGTTACTCGAGCACGGAGGTCTATGGCTACACCTTC. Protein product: CASSYSSTEVYGYTF.

The CDR3 coding sequence is TGCGCCAGCAGCAACCGGGACATAGTCTACGAGCAGTACTTC. This sequence encodes CASSNRDIVYEQYF. The chain has TRBV5-1 and TRBJ2-7; maybe TRBD1 (6 bases). Germline V lookup: CDR1 SGHRS, CDR2 YFSETQ. The CDR3 is 14 residues long. V dropped 4 bases and J dropped 3 bases, with 14 bases sitting between them.

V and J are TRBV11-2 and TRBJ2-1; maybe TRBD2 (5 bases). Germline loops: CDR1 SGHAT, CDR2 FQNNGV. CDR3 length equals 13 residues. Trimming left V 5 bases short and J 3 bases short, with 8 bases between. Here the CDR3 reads CASSPRVYNEQFF. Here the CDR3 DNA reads TGTGCCAGCAGCCCGCGGGTCTACAATGAGCAGTTCTTC. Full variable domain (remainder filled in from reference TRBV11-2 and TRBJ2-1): EAGVAQSPRYKIIEKRQSVAFWCNPISGHATLYWYQQILGQGPKLLIQFQNNGVVDDSQLPKDRFSAERLKGVDSTLKIQPAKLEDSAVYLCASSPRVYNEQFFGPGTRLTVL.

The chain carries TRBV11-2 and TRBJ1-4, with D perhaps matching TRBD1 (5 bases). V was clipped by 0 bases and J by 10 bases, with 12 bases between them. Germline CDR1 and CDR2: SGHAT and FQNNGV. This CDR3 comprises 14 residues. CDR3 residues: CASSLEAGTGKLFF. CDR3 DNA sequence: TGTGCCAGCAGCTTAGAGGCAGGGACTGGAAAACTGTTTTTT. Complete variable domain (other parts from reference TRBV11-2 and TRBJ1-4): EAGVAQSPRYKIIEKRQSVAFWCNPISGHATLYWYQQILGQGPKLLIQFQNNGVVDDSQLPKDRFSAERLKGVDSTLKIQPAKLEDSAVYLCASSLEAGTGKLFFGSGTQLSVL.

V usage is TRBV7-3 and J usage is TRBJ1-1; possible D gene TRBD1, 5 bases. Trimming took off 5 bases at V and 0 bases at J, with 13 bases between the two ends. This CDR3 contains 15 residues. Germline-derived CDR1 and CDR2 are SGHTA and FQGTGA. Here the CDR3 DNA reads TGTGCCAGCAGCCTACAGGCAGGCATGAACACTGAAGCTTTCTTT. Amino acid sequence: CASSLQAGMNTEAFF.

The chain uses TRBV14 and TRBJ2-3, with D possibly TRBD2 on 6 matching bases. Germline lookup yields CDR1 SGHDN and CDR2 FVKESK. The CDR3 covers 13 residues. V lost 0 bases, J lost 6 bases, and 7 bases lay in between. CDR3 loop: CASSQDGGDTQYF. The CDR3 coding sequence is TGTGCCAGCAGCCAAGATGGGGGGGATACGCAGTATTTT.

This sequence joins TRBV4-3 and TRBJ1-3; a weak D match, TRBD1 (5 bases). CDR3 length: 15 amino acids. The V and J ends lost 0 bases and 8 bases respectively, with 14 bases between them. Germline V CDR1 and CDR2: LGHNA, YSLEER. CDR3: CASSQDRGWRDTIYF. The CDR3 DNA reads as TGCGCCAGCAGCCAAGATCGGGGGTGGAGAGACACCATATATTTT.

Here the CDR3 DNA reads TGTGCCAGCAGCCCCCGGTTAGCGGGAGGCGGGGAGACCCAGTACTTC. It is translated as CASSPRLAGGGETQYF. The gene calls are TRBV7-2 and TRBJ2-5, with 10 bases lining up with TRBD2. The germline V gene encodes CDR1 SGHTA and CDR2 FQGNSA. The CDR3 covers 16 residues. Trimming at V came to 5 bases and at J to 5 bases, leaving 11 bases not matched to a gene.